This T cell receptor beta chain was identified during a study of cytomegalovirus exposure and HLA in healthy donors. Across the study: Early on, a data release was issued that held 65 million to 100 million unique TCRs from HLA-typed donors.

The CDR3 contains 15 residues. Germline values: CDR1 SGHVS, CDR2 FNYEAQ. V gave up 5 bases and J gave up 0 bases; unmatched junction bases: 2. 60 Vbeta and 13 Jbeta primers were used in PCR. Original processing methods: Per a later analysis, the number of unique TCR beta chains was about 78 million, of which around 9.9 million were shared. Method: immunoSEQ multiplex PCR; TCRdb's copy keeps in-frame clones and lacks some. The V and J calls and clone size were taken over from that table, and D and trimming were inferred from the DNA. There are under 70,000 clones in the sample; about nine tenths occur only once, and just under 2% lies in the top ten.

Material: PBMCs. This clonotype was sampled from a young woman in good health and CMV-seronegative. The chain uses TRBV7-6 and TRBJ1-5; 9 nucleotides agree with TRBD1. The CDR3 loop reads CASSEQGASNQPQHF. The DNA for the CDR3 is TGTGCCAGCAGCGAACAGGGGGCTAGCAATCAGCCCCAGCATTTT.